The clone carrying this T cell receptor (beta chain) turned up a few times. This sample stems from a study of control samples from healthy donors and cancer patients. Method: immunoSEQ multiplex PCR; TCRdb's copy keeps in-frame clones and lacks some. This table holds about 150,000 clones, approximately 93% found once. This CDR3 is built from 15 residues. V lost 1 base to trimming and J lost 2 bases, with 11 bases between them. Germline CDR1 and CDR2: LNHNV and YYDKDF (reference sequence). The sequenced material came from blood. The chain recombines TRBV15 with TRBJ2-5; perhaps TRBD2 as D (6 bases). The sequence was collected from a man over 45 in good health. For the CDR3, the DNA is TGTGCCACCAGCAGAGGGACTACGAATCAAGAGACCCAGTACTTC. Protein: CATSRGTTNQETQYF.